These 4 T cell receptor beta chains came from one sample sequenced in a study of blood T cell repertoires in COVID-19 (dated by TCRdb to the early 2020s). To prepare the library, the immunoSEQ multiplex PCR assay was applied. The source is immuneACCESS, and TCRdb retained only in-frame sequences with V and J called. Part of the clones is not carried over; for the studies checked, unresolved V genes explain less than half of this, and the remainder is unexplained. The sample profile shows about 200,000 clones; around 91% of them were found once. Jointly, the top ten make up around 0.63% of the sample. The sequenced sample was peripheral blood. The source is a man in his fifties or sixties with acute or convalescent COVID-19.

The rearrangement links TRBV13 to TRBJ2-1; 10 positions match TRBD2. The CDR3 is 17 amino acids. Losses at the gene ends were 5 bases for V and 4 bases for J; bases not matched to a gene: 11. Germline assignment: CDR1 PRHDT and CDR2 FYEKMQ (reference sequence). CDR3 nucleotides: TGTGCCAGCAGCCCCACCCGACTAGCGGGTAAATACAATGAGCAGTTCTTC. This sequence encodes CASSPTRLAGKYNEQFF.

This clone showed up just once. The chain carries TRBV27 and TRBJ2-7; 11 bases fit TRBD1. Trimming removed 0 bases from V and 2 bases from J; junction bases left unmatched: 0. Germline CDR1 and CDR2: MNHEY and SMNVEV (reference sequence). The CDR3 consists of 15 residues. The CDR3 DNA reads as TGTGCCAGCAGTTTATCGGGACAGGGGGCCTACGAGCAGTACTTC. Amino acids: CASSLSGQGAYEQYF.

A few counts support this clone. The chain couples TRBV7-9 to TRBJ2-7; D might be TRBD1 (5 bases). Per germline, CDR1 SEHNR and CDR2 FQNEAQ (reference sequence). Trimming stripped 5 bases from V and 1 base from J, with 15 bases between. This CDR3 is built from 15 residues. In nucleotides, the CDR3 is TGTGCCAGCAGCCCCGGAGTCCAGGGATCCTACGAGCAGTACTTC. Translating gives CASSPGVQGSYEQYF. Filled out from reference TRBV7-9 and TRBJ2-7, the complete variable domain reads DTGVSQNPRHKITKRGQNVTFRCDPISEHNRLYWYRQTLGQGPEFLTYFQNEAQLEKSRLLSDRFSAERPKGSFSTLEIQRTEQGDSAMYLCASSPGVQGSYEQYFGPGTRLTVT.

This chain connects TRBV27 to TRBJ2-5; D possibly corresponds to TRBD1 (5 bases). The CDR3 spans 16 residues. Germline values: CDR1 MNHEY, CDR2 SMNVEV (reference sequence). The V end lost 6 bases, the J end lost 0 bases, and 17 bases lay between the germline ends. This CDR3 is CASSSSGDSHQETQYF. CDR3 in DNA: TGTGCCAGCAGCTCATCGGGCGACAGTCACCAAGAGACCCAGTACTTC.